The source of this TCR beta chain is a study of OX40 agonist ivuxolimab in advanced cancers. The wider study: People who had prior anti-PD-1, anti-PD-L1 or anti-CTLA-4 therapy could take part, and around 40% had some. Partial responses occurred in Three dose-escalation patients, one with hepatocellular carcinoma and two with cutaneous melanoma.

Autoimmune disease history or systemic immunosuppression led to patient exclusion. Assay used: immunoSEQ multiplex PCR; TCRdb lists only in-frame clones, some missing. The sample lists approximately 17,000 clones, approximately 78% occurring once. CDR3 size: 15 residues. V was trimmed by 1 base and J by 0 bases, leaving 6 bases between them. Germline V gene sequence: CDR1 SGHTA, CDR2 FQGNSA. The receptor's source is an adult with an advanced solid tumor such as melanoma, head and neck, liver or kidney cancer. The genes are TRBV7-2 and TRBJ1-4, with D uncertain. This material consisted of CD4+ or CD8+ T cells sorted from blood, taken in a trial of the OX40 agonist ivuxolimab. CDR3 DNA sequence: TGTGCCAGCAGCTTAGGACCTGCAACTAATGAAAAACTGTTTTTT. Protein: CASSLGPATNEKLFF.